The rows below give T cell receptor beta chains drawn from one sample of a study of T cells in localized non-small cell lung cancer. Sequenced by immunoSEQ multiplex PCR; TCRdb stores in-frame clones only, minus some. The sample has some 82,000 clones; 80% are singletons. Here the sequenced sample was PBMCs, taken before any cancer treatment. The receptors come from a man aged 35-69 years with stage II squamous cell lung carcinoma. Each CDR3 is given without its conserved first and last residue.

>TRBV19|TRBJ2-2
ASTLRTLVGELF
>TRBV7-9|TRBJ2-5
ASSPPRGIWETQY
>TRBV2|TRBJ2-1
ASSGWEGSYNEQF
>TRBV7-9|TRBJ1-1
ASSRYQDTEAF
>TRBV9|TRBJ1-2
ASSVGVDRGGFNYGYT
>TRBV7-2|TRBJ2-5
ASSRASGGATKTQY
>TRBV28|TRBJ2-6
ASSLWVTGANVLT
>TRBV5-1|TRBJ1-1
ASSLVPGGSGTEAF
>TRBV9|TRBJ1-2
ASSEGLGSYGYT
>TRBV7-9|TRBJ1-2
ASSLVGRGRLDYGYT
>TRBV19|TRBJ2-7
ASSIAPERTDSYEQY
>TRBV7-3|TRBJ1-1
ASSVDRDGEAF
>TRBV4-3|TRBJ2-2
ASSVDRGNTGELF
>TRBV5-4|TRBJ2-3
ASSPTGVSSTDTQY
>TRBV7-9|TRBJ2-3
ASSSTGAGTDTQY
>TRBV6-1|TRBJ2-7
ASSVSGPYEQY
>TRBV7-3|TRBJ2-2
ASSSTGGVAGELF
>TRBV19|TRBJ1-2
ASSAGQREAGYT
>TRBV2|TRBJ2-7
ASSEALLYEQY
>TRBV19|TRBJ2-1
ASSPGIAGAL
>TRBV4-2|TRBJ2-5
ASSQVDSLETQY
>TRBV7-2|TRBJ2-7
ASSLGLADEQY
>TRBV2|TRBJ1-4
ASSITGVNEKLF
>TRBV28|TRBJ2-7
ASRGTGGFGVYEQY
>TRBV30|TRBJ1-6
AWGDRSSYNSPLH
>TRBV7-8|TRBJ1-1
ASSLSGSNTEAF
>TRBV4-1|TRBJ1-5
ASSQLDRSNQPQH
>TRBV7-9|TRBJ1-1
ASSVDRPEAF
>TRBV5-4|TRBJ2-5
ASSLAGARETQY
>TRBV7-2|TRBJ1-1
ASRMSRGQMNTEAF
>TRBV5-4|TRBJ2-1
ASSSAPVGDRVYNEQF
>TRBV19|TRBJ1-1
ASSNRDLNGAF
>TRBV30|TRBJ2-5
AWVRSGGETQY
>TRBV15|TRBJ2-7
ATSGPGQGTYEQY
>TRBV2|TRBJ1-5
ASSEAKKGRGNNQPQH
>TRBV6-5|TRBJ1-1
ASTNTGETEAF
>TRBV7-3|TRBJ1-2
ASSLETARGYT
>TRBV18|TRBJ2-1
ASSPRTVNEQF
>TRBV7-3|TRBJ1-1
ASSHRGRNTEAF
>TRBV30|TRBJ2-3
AWRALDRREANTQY
>TRBV7-2|TRBJ2-7
ASSSRQGSYEQY
>TRBV6-5|TRBJ1-2
ASSHSGTEYGYT
>TRBV19|TRBJ1-4
ASSIVGFTEKLF
>TRBV9|TRBJ1-2
ASSVAGQGRGGAGYT
>TRBV11-2|TRBJ1-2
AAAGRNGYT
>TRBV28|TRBJ2-2
ASIFRATNTGELF
>TRBV5-1|TRBJ1-4
ASSLVRATNEKLF
>TRBV11-2|TRBJ2-7
ASSPDVIRASYEQY
>TRBV29-1|TRBJ1-1
SVVMNTEAF
>TRBV6-1|TRBJ2-7
ASSLEDRAPYEQY
>TRBV28|TRBJ1-2
ASSLNYGYT